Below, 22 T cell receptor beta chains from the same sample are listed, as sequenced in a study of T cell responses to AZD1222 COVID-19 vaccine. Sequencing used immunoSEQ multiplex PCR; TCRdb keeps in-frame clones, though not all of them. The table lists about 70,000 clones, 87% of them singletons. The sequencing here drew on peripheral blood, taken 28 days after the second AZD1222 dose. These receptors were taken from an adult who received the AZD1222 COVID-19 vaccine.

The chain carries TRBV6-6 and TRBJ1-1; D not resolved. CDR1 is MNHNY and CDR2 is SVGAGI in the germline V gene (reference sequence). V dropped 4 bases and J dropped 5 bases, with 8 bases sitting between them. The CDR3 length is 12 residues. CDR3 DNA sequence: TGTGCCAGCAGTTTCGACCGGACTGAAGCTTTCTTT. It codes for CASSFDRTEAFF.

In DNA, the CDR3 is TGTGCCAGCAGCTTATTTCCCCAGGGGTCCTATAATTCACCCCTCCACTTT. This translates into CASSLFPQGSYNSPLHF. This chain links TRBV7-9 with TRBJ1-6; tentative D call: TRBD1 (6 bases). From germline, CDR1 is SEHNR and CDR2 FQNEAQ (reference sequence). The CDR3 extends over 17 amino acids. V was cut by 2 bases and J by 1 base, with 12 bases left in between.

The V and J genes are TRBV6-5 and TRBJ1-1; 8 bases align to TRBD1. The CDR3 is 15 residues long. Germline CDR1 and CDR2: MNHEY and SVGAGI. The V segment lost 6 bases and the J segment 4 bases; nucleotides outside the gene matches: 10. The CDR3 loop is CASRKQGARGTEAFF. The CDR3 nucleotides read TGTGCCAGCAGAAAGCAGGGGGCGCGGGGCACTGAAGCTTTCTTT.

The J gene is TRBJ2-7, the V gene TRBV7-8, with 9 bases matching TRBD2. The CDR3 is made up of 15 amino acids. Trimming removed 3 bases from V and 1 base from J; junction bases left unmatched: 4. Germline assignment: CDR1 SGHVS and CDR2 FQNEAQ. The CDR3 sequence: CASSLVTSGSYEQYF. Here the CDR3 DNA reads TGTGCCAGCAGCTTGGTGACTAGCGGTTCCTACGAGCAGTACTTC.

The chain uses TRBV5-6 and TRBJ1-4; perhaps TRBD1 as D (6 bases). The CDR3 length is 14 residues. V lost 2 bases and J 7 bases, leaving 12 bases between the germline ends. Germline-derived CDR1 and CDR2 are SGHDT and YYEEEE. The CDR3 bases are TGTGCCAGCAGCTTACAGGGAGGGGGTGAAAAACTGTTTTTT. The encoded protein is CASSLQGGGEKLFF.

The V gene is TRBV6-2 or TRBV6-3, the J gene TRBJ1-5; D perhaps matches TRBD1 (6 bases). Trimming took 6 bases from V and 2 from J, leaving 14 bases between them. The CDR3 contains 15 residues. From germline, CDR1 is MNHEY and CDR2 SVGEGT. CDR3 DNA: TGTGCCAGCAGCCCAATAGGGGGGGGCAATCAGCCCCAGCATTTT. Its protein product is CASSPIGGGNQPQHF.

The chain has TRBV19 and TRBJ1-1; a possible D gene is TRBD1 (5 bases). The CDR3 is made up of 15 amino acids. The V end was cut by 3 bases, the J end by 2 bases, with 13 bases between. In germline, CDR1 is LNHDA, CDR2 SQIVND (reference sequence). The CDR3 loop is CASSIPAGLNTEAFF. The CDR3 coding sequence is TGTGCCAGTAGTATTCCCGCAGGGCTTAACACTGAAGCTTTCTTT. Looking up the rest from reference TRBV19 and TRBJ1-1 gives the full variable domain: DGGITQSPKYLFRKEGQNVTLSCEQNLNHDAMYWYRQDPGQGLRLIYYSQIVNDFQKGDIAEGYSVSREKKESFPLTVTSAQKNPTAFYLCASSIPAGLNTEAFFGQGTRLTVV.

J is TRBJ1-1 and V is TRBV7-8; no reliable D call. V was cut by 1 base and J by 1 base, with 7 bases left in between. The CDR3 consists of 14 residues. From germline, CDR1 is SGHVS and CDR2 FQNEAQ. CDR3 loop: CASSLEAPNTEAFF. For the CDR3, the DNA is TGTGCCAGCAGCTTAGAGGCCCCGAACACTGAAGCTTTCTTT. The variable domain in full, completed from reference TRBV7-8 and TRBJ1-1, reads GAGVSQSPRYKVAKRGQDVALRCDPISGHVSLFWYQQALGQGPEFLTYFQNEAQLDKSGLPSDRFFAERPEGSVSTLKIQRTQQEDSAVYLCASSLEAPNTEAFFGQGTRLTVV.

The CDR3 loop is CASSLSRDYYEQYF. The CDR3 DNA follows: TGTGCCAGCAGCTTGTCACGGGATTACTACGAGCAGTACTTC. The V and J genes are TRBV7-2 and TRBJ2-7; D is perhaps TRBD2 (5 bases). Germline lookup yields CDR1 SGHTA and CDR2 FQGNSA. V was shortened by 3 bases and J by 3 bases, with 12 bases between the two germline ends. This CDR3 has 14 amino acids.

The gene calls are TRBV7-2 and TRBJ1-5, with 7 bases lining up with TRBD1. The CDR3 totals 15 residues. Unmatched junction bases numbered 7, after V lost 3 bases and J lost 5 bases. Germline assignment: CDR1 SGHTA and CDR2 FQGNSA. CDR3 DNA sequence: TGTGCCAGCAGCTTCGGAGGGGGCGGTCATCAGCCCCAGCATTTT. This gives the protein CASSFGGGGHQPQHF.

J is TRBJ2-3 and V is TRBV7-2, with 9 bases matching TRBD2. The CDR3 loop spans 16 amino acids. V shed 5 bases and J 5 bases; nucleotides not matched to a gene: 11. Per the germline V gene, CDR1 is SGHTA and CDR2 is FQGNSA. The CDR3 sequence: CASSPGTSRIGDTQYF. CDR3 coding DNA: TGTGCCAGCAGCCCCGGGACTAGCAGGATCGGAGATACGCAGTATTTT.

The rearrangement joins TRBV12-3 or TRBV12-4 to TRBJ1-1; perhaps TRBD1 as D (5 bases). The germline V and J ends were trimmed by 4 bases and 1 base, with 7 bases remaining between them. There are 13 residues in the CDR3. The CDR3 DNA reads TGTGCCAGCAGTTGGGGGAGGAACACTGAAGCTTTCTTT. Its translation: CASSWGRNTEAFF.

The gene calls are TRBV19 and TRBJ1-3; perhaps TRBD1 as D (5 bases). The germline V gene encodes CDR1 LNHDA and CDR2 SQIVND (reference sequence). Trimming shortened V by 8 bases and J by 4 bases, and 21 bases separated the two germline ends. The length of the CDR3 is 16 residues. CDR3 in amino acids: CASGKDAGKAGNTIYF. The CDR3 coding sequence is TGTGCCAGTGGTAAGGATGCAGGGAAGGCCGGAAACACCATATATTTT. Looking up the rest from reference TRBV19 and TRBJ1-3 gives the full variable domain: DGGITQSPKYLFRKEGQNVTLSCEQNLNHDAMYWYRQDPGQGLRLIYYSQIVNDFQKGDIAEGYSVSREKKESFPLTVTSAQKNPTAFYLCASGKDAGKAGNTIYFGEGSWLTVV.

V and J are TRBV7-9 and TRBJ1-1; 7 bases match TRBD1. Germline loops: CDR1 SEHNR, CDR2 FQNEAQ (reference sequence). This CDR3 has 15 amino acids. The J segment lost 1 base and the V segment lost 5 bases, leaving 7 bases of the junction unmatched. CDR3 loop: CASSLLGQANTEAFF. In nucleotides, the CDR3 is TGTGCCAGCAGCCTACTCGGACAGGCGAACACTGAAGCTTTCTTT.

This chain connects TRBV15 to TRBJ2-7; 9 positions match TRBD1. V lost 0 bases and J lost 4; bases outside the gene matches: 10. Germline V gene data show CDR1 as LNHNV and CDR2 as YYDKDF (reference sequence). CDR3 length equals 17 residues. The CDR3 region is CATSRELIGTGLYEQYF. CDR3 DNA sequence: TGTGCCACCAGCAGAGAATTAATCGGGACAGGGTTATACGAGCAGTACTTC.

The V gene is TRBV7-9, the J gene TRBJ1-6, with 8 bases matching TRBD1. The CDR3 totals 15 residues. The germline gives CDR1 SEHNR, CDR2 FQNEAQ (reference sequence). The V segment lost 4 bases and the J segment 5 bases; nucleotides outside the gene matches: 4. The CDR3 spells CASSSGTGHNSPLHF. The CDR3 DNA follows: TGTGCCAGCAGCTCCGGGACAGGTCATAATTCACCCCTCCACTTT.

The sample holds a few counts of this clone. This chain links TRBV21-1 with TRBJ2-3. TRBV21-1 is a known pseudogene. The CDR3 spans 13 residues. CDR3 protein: CASSKGLEDTQYF. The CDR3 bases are TGTGCCAGCAGCAAGGGCCTGGAGGATACGCAGTATTTT.

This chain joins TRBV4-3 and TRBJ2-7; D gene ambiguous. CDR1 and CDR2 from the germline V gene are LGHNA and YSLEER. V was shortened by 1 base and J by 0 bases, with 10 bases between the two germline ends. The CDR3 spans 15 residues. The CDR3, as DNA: TGCGCCAGCAGCCAAGTGGCTCAAAACTCCTACGAGCAGTACTTC. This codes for CASSQVAQNSYEQYF.

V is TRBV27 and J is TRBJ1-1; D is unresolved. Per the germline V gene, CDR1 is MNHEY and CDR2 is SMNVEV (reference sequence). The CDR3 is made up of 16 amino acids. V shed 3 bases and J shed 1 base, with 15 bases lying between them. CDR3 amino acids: CASSLYGEVGNTEAFF. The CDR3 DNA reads TGTGCCAGCAGTTTGTATGGGGAGGTGGGGAACACTGAAGCTTTCTTT.

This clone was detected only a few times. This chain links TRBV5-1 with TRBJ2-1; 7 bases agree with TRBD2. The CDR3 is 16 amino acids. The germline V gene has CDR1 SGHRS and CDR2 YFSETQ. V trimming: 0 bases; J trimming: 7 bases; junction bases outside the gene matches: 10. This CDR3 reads CASSLESGLGGNEQFF. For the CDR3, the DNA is TGCGCCAGCAGCTTGGAATCAGGACTAGGAGGTAATGAGCAGTTCTTC.

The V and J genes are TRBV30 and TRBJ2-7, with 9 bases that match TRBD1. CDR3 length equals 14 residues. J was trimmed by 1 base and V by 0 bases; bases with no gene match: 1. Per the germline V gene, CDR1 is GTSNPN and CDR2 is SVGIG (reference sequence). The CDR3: CAWSVQGASYEQYF. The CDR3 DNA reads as TGTGCCTGGAGTGTACAGGGGGCATCCTACGAGCAGTACTTC.

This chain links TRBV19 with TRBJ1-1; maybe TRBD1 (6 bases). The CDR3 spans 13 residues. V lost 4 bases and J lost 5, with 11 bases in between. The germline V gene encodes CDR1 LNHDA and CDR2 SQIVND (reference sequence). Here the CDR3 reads CASSTQGLTEAFF. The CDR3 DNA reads TGTGCCAGTAGTACGCAGGGGTTGACTGAAGCTTTCTTT.